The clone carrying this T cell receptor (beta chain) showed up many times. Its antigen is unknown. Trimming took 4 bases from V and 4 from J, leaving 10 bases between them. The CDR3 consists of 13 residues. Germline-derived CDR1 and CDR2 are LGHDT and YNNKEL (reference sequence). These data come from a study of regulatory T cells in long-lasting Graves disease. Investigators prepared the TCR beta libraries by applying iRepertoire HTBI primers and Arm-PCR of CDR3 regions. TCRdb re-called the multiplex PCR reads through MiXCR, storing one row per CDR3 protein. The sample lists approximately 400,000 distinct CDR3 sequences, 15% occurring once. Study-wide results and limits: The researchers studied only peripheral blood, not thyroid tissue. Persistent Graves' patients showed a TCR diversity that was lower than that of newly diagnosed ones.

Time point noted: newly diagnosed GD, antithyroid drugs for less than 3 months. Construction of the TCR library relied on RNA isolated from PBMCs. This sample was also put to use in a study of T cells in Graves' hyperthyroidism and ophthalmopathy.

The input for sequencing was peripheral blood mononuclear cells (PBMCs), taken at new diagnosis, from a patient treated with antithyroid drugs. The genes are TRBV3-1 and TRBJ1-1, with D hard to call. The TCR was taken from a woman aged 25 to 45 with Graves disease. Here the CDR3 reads CASSRTAGTEAFF. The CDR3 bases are TGTGCCAGCAGCCGGACGGCAGGCACTGAAGCTTTCTTT.